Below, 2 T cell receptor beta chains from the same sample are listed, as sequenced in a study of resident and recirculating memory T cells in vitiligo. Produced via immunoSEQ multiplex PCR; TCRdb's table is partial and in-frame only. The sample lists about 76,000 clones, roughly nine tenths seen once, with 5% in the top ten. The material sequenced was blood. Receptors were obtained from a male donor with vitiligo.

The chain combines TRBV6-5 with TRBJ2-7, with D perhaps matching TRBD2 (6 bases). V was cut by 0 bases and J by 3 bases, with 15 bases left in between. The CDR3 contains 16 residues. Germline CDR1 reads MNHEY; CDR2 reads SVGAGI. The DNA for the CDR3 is TGTGCCAGCAGTTACTCGAGCGGGTTCGTAGGCTACGAGCAGTACTTC. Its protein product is CASSYSSGFVGYEQYF.

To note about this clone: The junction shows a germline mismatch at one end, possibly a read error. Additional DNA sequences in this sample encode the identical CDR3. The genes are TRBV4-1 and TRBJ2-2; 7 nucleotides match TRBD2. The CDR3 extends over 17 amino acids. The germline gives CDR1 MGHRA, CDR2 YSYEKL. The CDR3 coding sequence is TGCGCCAGCAGCCAAGTCCGGGGAGGGGATAACACCGGAGAGCTGTTTTTT. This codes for CASSQVRGGDNTGELFF.